The rows below give T cell receptor beta chains drawn from one sample of a study of shared clonotypes between healthy human individuals. Using immunoSEQ multiplex PCR, the repertoire was profiled, and TCRdb retains in-frame clones only, with some absent. The table lists about 770,000 clones, around 77% of them singletons. Sequenced sample: memory CD4+ T cells sorted from blood. The receptors were gathered from a woman in her twenties or thirties in good health. The CDR3 runs from the conserved cysteine through the conserved F or W. The D gene is left open where the match is weak. Clone size is shown for a subset of rows, as once, few, many or a class of expanded clone.

abundance,d_gene,j_gene,v_gene,CDR3aa,CDR3nt
few,TRBD1,TRBJ1-5,TRBV27,CASSSDRAQPQHF,TGTGCCAGCAGTTCCGACAGGGCTCAGCCCCAGCATTTT
.,.,TRBJ1-1,TRBV18,CASSLSGRQTEAFF,TGTGCCAGCTCACTATCGGGGCGCCAGACTGAAGCTTTCTTT
.,.,TRBJ2-6,TRBV5-8,CASRPSGANVLTF,TGTGCCAGCAGGCCCTCTGGGGCCAACGTCCTGACTTTC
.,.,TRBJ1-1,TRBV5-6,CASSFRATRNTEAFF,TGTGCCAGCAGCTTCAGGGCTACGAGGAACACTGAAGCTTTCTTT
.,.,TRBJ2-5,TRBV6-5,CASSYPGTQYF,TGTGCCAGCAGTTATCCCGGGACCCAGTACTTC
.,.,TRBJ2-7,TRBV10-1,CASSLGQSYEQYF,TGCGCCAGCAGTCTCGGACAGTCCTACGAGCAGTACTTC
many,.,TRBJ2-5,TRBV15,CATSWGYQETQYF,TGTGCCACCAGTTGGGGGTACCAAGAGACCCAGTACTTC
few,TRBD2,TRBJ2-7,TRBV27,CASSSSGVYSYEQYF,TGTGCCAGCAGTTCTAGCGGGGTGTACTCCTACGAGCAGTACTTC
.,.,TRBJ2-1,TRBV28,CASTLRRGTRGFDEQFF,TGTGCCAGCACCCTACGGCGAGGGACTCGTGGCTTCGATGAGCAGTTCTTC
.,TRBD2,TRBJ2-7,TRBV18,CASSGGDYEQYF,TGTGCCAGCTCAGGGGGGGACTACGAGCAGTACTTC
.,.,TRBJ2-7,TRBV19,CASSINWSSYEQYF,TGTGCCAGTAGTATAAACTGGAGCTCCTACGAGCAGTACTTC
.,.,TRBJ2-1,TRBV11-2,CASSPPLRGEQFF,TGTGCCAGCAGCCCACCGCTTAGGGGTGAGCAGTTCTTC
few,.,TRBJ2-1,TRBV19,CASSIDYARVNEQFF,TGTGCCAGTAGTATAGATTATGCGAGGGTTAATGAGCAGTTCTTC
.,.,TRBJ1-1,TRBV7-9,CASSLSSVLNTEAFF,TGTGCCAGCAGCTTAAGCAGTGTCCTGAACACTGAAGCTTTCTTT
.,TRBD1,TRBJ2-3,TRBV29-1,CSVTGSGTGGTDTQYF,TGCAGCGTAACGGGTTCCGGGACAGGGGGCACAGATACGCAGTATTTT
few,.,TRBJ2-3,TRBV9,CASSVGRVLDTQYF,TGTGCCAGCAGCGTAGGTCGCGTTCTAGATACGCAGTATTTT
.,TRBD2,TRBJ2-3,TRBV10-2,CASSGAGETDTQYF,TGCGCCAGCAGTGGAGCGGGAGAAACAGATACGCAGTATTTT
.,TRBD2,TRBJ2-3,TRBV5-4,CASSPKGGRLDTQYF,TGTGCCAGCAGCCCCAAGGGCGGGAGGCTAGATACGCAGTATTTT
.,.,TRBJ1-2,TRBV6-5,CASSSSVRADYGYTF,TGTGCCAGCAGCTCCTCGGTGCGTGCAGATTATGGCTACACCTTC
once,TRBD1,TRBJ1-4,TRBV25-1,CASSEYRGTANEKLFF,TGTGCCAGCAGTGAATATAGAGGGACAGCTAATGAAAAACTGTTTTTT
many,.,TRBJ2-1,TRBV25-1,CASSELGGRLYNEQFF,TGTGCCAGCAGTGAATTGGGGGGACGGTTATACAATGAGCAGTTCTTC
.,.,TRBJ1-2,TRBV4-2,CASSREGRWYGYTF,TGTGCCAGCAGCCGGGAAGGAAGGTGGTATGGCTACACCTTC
many,.,TRBJ1-1,TRBV4-2,CASSQVTQGNTEAFF,TGTGCCAGCAGCCAAGTGACCCAGGGGAACACTGAAGCTTTCTTT
.,.,TRBJ2-2,TRBV19,CASSLNIGELFF,TGTGCCAGTAGTTTAAACATCGGGGAGCTGTTTTTT
.,.,TRBJ1-2,TRBV7-9,CASSPLPTRSYGYTF,TGTGCCAGCAGCCCGCTACCTACAAGGTCCTATGGCTACACCTTC
.,.,TRBJ1-2,TRBV10-3,CAISRELNYGYTF,TGTGCCATCAGTAGGGAGCTTAACTATGGCTACACCTTC
.,TRBD2,TRBJ2-5,TRBV19,CASSRGLAGGQETQYF,TGTGCCAGTAGTAGGGGACTAGCGGGAGGTCAAGAGACCCAGTACTTC
.,TRBD2,TRBJ2-4,TRBV6-6,CASIGAGGAKNIQYF,TGTGCCAGCATTGGAGCGGGAGGCGCCAAAAACATTCAGTACTTC
.,.,TRBJ2-7,TRBV5-1,CASSLSPPSYEQYF,TGCGCCAGCAGCTTGTCCCCACCCTCCTACGAGCAGTACTTC
.,.,TRBJ2-1,TRBV7-9,CASSLRTTSYNEQFF,TGTGCCAGCAGCTTAAGGACAACCTCTTACAATGAGCAGTTCTTC
.,.,TRBJ1-2,TRBV18,CASSPQSYGYTF,TGTGCCAGCTCACCCCAATCCTATGGCTACACCTTC
.,.,TRBJ1-2,TRBV19,CASTPLPSDAIRGYTF,TGTGCCAGTACCCCCCTCCCCTCGGACGCGATTCGGGGCTACACCTTC
.,TRBD1,TRBJ1-5,TRBV5-1,CASSLATGSNQPQHF,TGCGCCAGCAGCTTGGCGACAGGGAGCAATCAGCCCCAGCATTTT
.,TRBD1,TRBJ2-2,TRBV11-3,CASSVTGASGELFF,TGTGCCAGCAGCGTGACAGGGGCGTCCGGGGAGCTGTTTTTT
few,.,TRBJ1-5,TRBV2,CASSEQGGQPQHF,TGTGCCAGCAGTGAACAGGGAGGCCAGCCCCAGCATTTT
.,.,TRBJ2-7,TRBV20-1,CSASQGYEQYF,TGCAGTGCTAGTCAGGGGTACGAGCAGTACTTC
many,.,TRBJ1-5,TRBV30,CAWSLVTGLNQPQHF,TGTGCCTGGAGCCTAGTGACAGGCCTCAATCAGCCCCAGCATTTT
once,.,TRBJ2-3,TRBV4-1,CASSPGPPGLGPDTQYF,TGCGCCAGCAGCCCTGGCCCGCCGGGACTCGGGCCAGATACGCAGTATTTT
once,.,TRBJ1-1,TRBV5-1,CASRGAAMNTEAFF,TGCGCCAGCAGGGGGGCAGCCATGAACACTGAAGCTTTCTTT
.,TRBD2,TRBJ2-2,TRBV25-1,CASSVSGGSGELFF,TGTGCCAGCAGTGTCTCGGGAGGGAGCGGGGAGCTGTTTTTT
.,.,TRBJ2-1,TRBV5-6,CASSLAGTIHYNEQFF,TGTGCCAGCAGCTTGGCCGGAACTATCCACTACAATGAGCAGTTCTTC
few,TRBD2,TRBJ2-3,TRBV29-1,CSVELAGTSTDTQYF,TGCAGCGTTGAACTAGCGGGAACTTCCACAGATACGCAGTATTTT
.,TRBD2,TRBJ2-1,TRBV4-2,CASSRGLAGGAGSYNEQFF,TGTGCCAGCAGCCGAGGACTAGCGGGAGGGGCCGGGTCCTACAATGAGCAGTTCTTC
.,.,TRBJ2-4,TRBV28,CASSLAGVGRALAKNIQYF,TGTGCCAGCAGTTTAGCAGGGGTGGGTAGAGCCCTAGCCAAAAACATTCAGTACTTC
.,.,TRBJ2-3,TRBV5-1,CASRSTDTQYF,TGCGCCAGCAGGAGCACAGATACGCAGTATTTT
.,.,TRBJ2-5,TRBV28,CASSWAYQETQYF,TGTGCCAGCAGTTGGGCCTACCAAGAGACCCAGTACTTC
.,.,TRBJ2-1,TRBV12-5,CASGGYNEQFF,TGTGCTAGTGGTGGGTACAATGAGCAGTTCTTC